This TCR beta chain was profiled in a study of low-dose radiotherapy and immunotherapy resistance in tumors (dated by TCRdb to between 2021 and 2023). General notes on the study: In Cohort 1, 0.5 Gy per fraction was delivered every 2 weeks, and a total PTV dose of 6.5 Gy was prescribed. In Cohort 2, 1 Gy per fraction was delivered every two weeks, for a total of 13 Gy over 26 weeks. Patients were given nivolumab as a 240 mg flat dose every two weeks and ipilimumab at 1 mg/kg every six weeks, with both drugs delivered intravenously. Cyclophosphamide 200 mg/m2 was given intravenously every two weeks, one day before each radiation and immunotherapy administration. Starting on cycle 1 day 1, patients took 300 mg of aspirin by mouth once a day for four cycles. Superscript III and a set of TRAV- and TRBV-specific primers were used to synthesize first-strand cDNA, so that both TCRalpha and TCRbeta chains were covered. No randomization into treatment groups was done for the people taking part in the trial. The translational analysis covered eight patients: three from the first dose cohort and the first five from the second dose cohort. Deep sequencing of the TCRalpha and TCRbeta libraries was carried out on an Illumina MiniSeq instrument.

Sequencing instrument: Illumina MiniSeq. TCRs were amplified for around 20 PCR cycles with Phusion, using a constant-region primer paired with the adapter attached to the V primers. The MessageAmp II aRNA Amplification Kit was used to amplify the isolated mRNA, with in vitro transcription run for less than 20 hours at 37 degrees C. The Dynabeads mRNA DIRECT Purification Kit was used to isolate mRNA for TCR sequencing. A second 25-cycle Phusion PCR added indexed Illumina adapters, and products were purified with AMPure XP beads. Processing in the source paper ran as follows. Custom Perl scripts pooled TCR sequences encoding the same protein, removed out-of-frame sequences and computed each clonotype's abundance. Any TCR sequence supported by only a single read was excluded from analysis. Among the metrics used to describe the repertoires were Shannon entropy, Gini index, clonality, richness, and the frequency of TCRs shared between repertoires. TCRdb applied fastp at Q25 and MiXCR to the public reads, then kept only in-frame beta chains. When rows share a CDR3 protein, they turn into one entry using the most common DNA and genes. The V and J calls shown here were made by TCRdb, not taken from the authors' results. The sample yields roughly 46,000 distinct CDR3 sequences; 10% to 15% were counted once. The ten largest make up approximately 6.2% of the sample.

Reading the label with the study, this specimen's time point is: before trial treatment. Donors were enrolled in RACIN, a single-arm phase I dose-escalation trial combining nivolumab, ipilimumab, aspirin, low-dose cyclophosphamide and low-dose radiotherapy. Patients with advanced, TIL-negative solid tumors were considered eligible. There are many counts of this clonotype. Its antigen specificity is not known. No base-level quality is on record; no much larger clone is a single base apart. Via the germline V gene, CDR1 is SGHRS and CDR2 YFSETQ. Trimmed from V: 3 bases; trimmed from J: 5 bases; junction bases lacking a gene match: 8. The CDR3 holds 15 amino acids from the cysteine to the phenylalanine. Kept here is only the CDR3 DNA, which spans 45 bases and is read in frame from base 1.

The source was PBMCs, collected before treatment. The chain joins TRBV5-1 to TRBJ2-5, and TRBD2 aligns with 9 junction nucleotides. The sequence was obtained from a female donor with ovarian cancer. The bases are TGCGCCAGCAGCTCGCGTGGCGGGGGGGCGGAGACCCAGTACTTC. Protein translation: CASSSRGGGAETQYF.